This entry describes one T cell receptor (beta chain). This sample is part of a study of blood T cell repertoires in COVID-19. Study details: From the United States, Italy and Spain came samples of acute and convalescent COVID-19. T cells, B-cell-depleted T cells, or PBMCs supplied cDNA or gDNA.

The V gene end was trimmed by 6 bases and the J gene end by 11 bases; junction bases not matched to a gene: 6. The CDR3 totals 12 residues. The germline V gene has CDR1 WNHNN and CDR2 SYGVQD (reference sequence). The protocol was immunoSEQ multiplex PCR, while the TCRdb copy is restricted to in-frame clones and leaves out a portion. This table has 85,000 to 90,000 clones, around 85% appearing once. V and J are TRBV10-1 and TRBJ2-1; TRBD2 agrees at 8 bases. Sequences were obtained from peripheral blood. The receptor was derived from a man between 65 and 85 years old with acute or convalescent COVID-19. This CDR3 reads CASSQGLGQQFF. Written as DNA, the CDR3 is TGCGCCAGCAGCCAGGGACTAGGGCAGCAGTTCTTC.